This record looks at one TCR beta chain sequence and its context. This sample was taken from a study of OX40 agonist ivuxolimab in advanced cancers. Sequencing was performed with immunoSEQ multiplex PCR; in TCRdb, only in-frame clones are kept and a portion is missing. The sample has some 80,000 clones, roughly 87% seen once. The germline gives CDR1 SGHNT, CDR2 YYREEE (reference sequence). The CDR3 length is 15 residues. V gave up 4 bases and J gave up 0 bases; unmatched junction bases: 6. This TCR was recovered from an adult with an advanced solid tumor such as melanoma, head and neck, liver or kidney cancer. Sequences were derived from CD4+ or CD8+ T cells sorted from blood, sampled in a trial of the OX40 agonist ivuxolimab. The V and J genes are TRBV5-4 and TRBJ2-7; 8 bases map to TRBD2. CDR3 sequence (DNA): TGTGCCAGCAGCGGGACCGGGACTAGCTCCTACGAGCAGTACTTC. Translating gives CASSGTGTSSYEQYF.